The clone carrying this TCR beta chain was found many times. Its antigen is not identified. The sample originates from a study of T cells in Graves' hyperthyroidism and ophthalmopathy. Whole-study findings and limits: Ophthalmopathy, which appeared later, was predicted by the model a median about 6 months before onset. Blood also carried most thyroid clonotypes expanded above 0.001.

V was pared by 6 bases and J by 1 base, with 15 bases between. The CDR3 has 15 amino acids. Germline CDR1 is ENHRY and CDR2 is SYGVKD. At least 3 on the Clinical Activity Score was recorded for ophthalmopathy patients, who also had NOSPECS grade at least 4 and duration under 3 months. Lactation, pregnancy, other autoimmune disease or uncontrolled infection excluded patients. The investigators amplified TCR beta CDR3 regions from RNA transcripts. The HTBI primer set drove a first-round RT-PCR of the TCR CDR3. TCRdb redid the calling of the multiplex PCR reads with MiXCR, one entry per CDR3 protein. The data hold over 350,000 distinct CDR3 sequences, with under 20% observed a single time.

The sequence came from a man younger than 30 with Graves' ophthalmopathy. V and J are TRBV10-3 and TRBJ1-2; no definite D call. The sample comprised blood. The CDR3 DNA sequence: TGTGCCATCAGCGCCTCCGGTTCTCGTAACTATGGCTACACCTTC. Translated, it gives CAISASGSRNYGYTF.